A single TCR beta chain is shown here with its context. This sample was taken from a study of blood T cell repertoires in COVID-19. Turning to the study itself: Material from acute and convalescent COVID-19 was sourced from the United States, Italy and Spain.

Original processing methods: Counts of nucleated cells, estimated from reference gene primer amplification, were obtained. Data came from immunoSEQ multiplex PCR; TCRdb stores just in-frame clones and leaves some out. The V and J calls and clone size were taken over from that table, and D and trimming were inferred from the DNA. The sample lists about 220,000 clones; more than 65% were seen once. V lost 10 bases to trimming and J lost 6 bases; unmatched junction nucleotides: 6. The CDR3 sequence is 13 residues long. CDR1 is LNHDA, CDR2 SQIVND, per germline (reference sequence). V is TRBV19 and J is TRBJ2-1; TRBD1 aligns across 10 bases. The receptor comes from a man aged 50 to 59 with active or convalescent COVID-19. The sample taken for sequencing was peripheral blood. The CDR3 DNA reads TGTGCCACCCGACAGGGGGCCAGCAATGAGCAGTTCTTC. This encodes CATRQGASNEQFF.